The TCR beta chain described here comes from a study of T cell responses to AZD1222 COVID-19 vaccine. Study results and limitations: Spike-specific TCR breadth and depth both grew after two AZD1222 doses. Unmutated variant regions are reportedly targeted by nearly half of spike-specific TCRs. Of the AZD1222 recipients, only five to seven were seropositive at baseline. White British people made up most donors, females outnumbered males, and clonal diversity was possibly underestimated.

Comments on this clone: The antigen is unknown.

The J segment lost 2 bases and the V segment lost 3 bases, leaving 7 bases of the junction unmatched. The CDR3 sequence is 16 residues long. CDR1 is MGHRA, CDR2 YSYEKL, per germline. Using immunoSEQ multiplex PCR, the repertoire was profiled, and TCRdb retains in-frame clones only, with some absent. This table has around 160,000 clones, 85% to 95% appearing once. This clonotype was obtained from an adult in good health. Here the sequenced sample was peripheral blood, taken on day 0 of MenACWY control vaccination. J is TRBJ2-7 and V is TRBV4-1, with 10 bases lining up with TRBD2. CDR3 loop: CASSHQGLAVPYEQYF. In DNA form, the CDR3 reads TGCGCCAGCAGCCACCAAGGACTAGCGGTTCCCTACGAGCAGTACTTC.